The next 23 T cell receptor beta chains were all read from a single sample in a study of read filtering for tumor transcriptome and immune sequencing. This library used around 400 ng RNA and molecular barcoded adaptors spanning alpha/delta and beta/gamma chains. TCRdb analysed the reads with MiXCR anew, one entry per CDR3 protein. The sample consists of more than 30,000 distinct CDR3 sequences, around 13% of them appearing once. The sequenced material came from a population of CD138-negative cells sorted from bone marrow. The receptors come from a donor at least 40 years old with multiple myeloma.

Many counts were recorded for this clonotype. The chain carries TRBV5-1 and TRBJ2-5; D tentatively reads TRBD1 or TRBD2 (5 bases each). Trimming took off 8 bases at V and 0 bases at J, with 14 bases between the two ends. The CDR3 consists of 14 residues. The germline gives CDR1 SGHRS, CDR2 YFSETQ. The CDR3 nucleotides are TGCGCCAGTCGGACTGGGGGTTACCAAGAGACCCAGTACTTC. It codes for CASRTGGYQETQYF.

This clonotype occurred a few times. This chain joins TRBV5-1 and TRBJ1-4, with 10 bases identical to TRBD1. The CDR3 sequence is 15 residues long. Per the germline V gene, CDR1 is SGHRS and CDR2 is YFSETQ. The V gene end was trimmed by 3 bases and the J gene end by 8 bases; junction bases not matched to a gene: 7. CDR3: CASSYWTGGLEKLFF. The CDR3 DNA follows: TGCGCCAGCAGCTACTGGACAGGGGGGTTGGAAAAACTGTTTTTT.

This clonotype was recorded at least ten times. The chain combines TRBV4-2 with TRBJ2-3; the match to TRBD2 covers 9 bases. The CDR3 spans 17 residues. Germline V gene data show CDR1 as LGHNA and CDR2 as YNFKEQ. V gave up 0 bases and J gave up 2 bases; unmatched junction bases: 6. The CDR3 nucleotides are TGTGCCAGCAGCCAAGATCCTAGCGGGGCTTACACAGATACGCAGTATTTT. Translated: CASSQDPSGAYTDTQYF.

In its sample, this clonotype is medium-sized. V and J are TRBV20-1 and TRBJ2-1; 8 bases line up with TRBD2. The CDR3 extends over 13 amino acids. V lost 7 bases, J lost 7 bases, and 9 bases stayed unmatched. The germline V gene encodes CDR1 DFQATT and CDR2 SNEGSKA (reference sequence). The CDR3 protein is CSETGGGGNEQFF. DNA of the CDR3: TGCAGTGAAACGGGGGGGGGCGGTAATGAGCAGTTCTTC.

This clonotype has ten or more counts. The chain is built from TRBV30 and TRBJ1-1; 7 bases align to TRBD1. V shed 5 bases and J 5 bases; nucleotides not matched to a gene: 8. Germline V gene data show CDR1 as GTSNPN and CDR2 as SVGIG (reference sequence). The CDR3 has 13 amino acids. The chain's CDR3 is CAWYRGRGTEAFF. The CDR3 DNA sequence: TGTGCCTGGTACAGGGGTAGGGGGACTGAAGCTTTCTTT.

This clonotype was observed many times. The rearrangement links TRBV7-3 to TRBJ2-1, with 9 bases identical to TRBD1. The CDR3 is made up of 13 amino acids. V lost 5 bases to trimming and J lost 11 bases; unmatched junction nucleotides: 7. Germline values: CDR1 SGHTA, CDR2 FQGTGA. The CDR3 region has the DNA TGTGCCAGCAGCCTACGAGACAGGGGGAAGCAGTTCTTC. Amino acids: CASSLRDRGKQFF.

By its share, this clonotype is medium-sized. This chain joins TRBV6-5 and TRBJ1-1; 7 bases are shared with TRBD1. The CDR3 is 16 residues long. Unmatched junction bases numbered 16, after V lost 5 bases and J lost 7 bases. Germline assignment: CDR1 MNHEY and CDR2 SVGAGI. CDR3 loop: CASSISRTGGVFEAFF. CDR3 in DNA: TGTGCCAGCAGTATCTCCCGGACAGGCGGAGTTTTTGAAGCTTTCTTT.

Of note for this clonotype: This sequence is one base from a far larger clone and is likely a read error. V and J are TRBV6-5 and TRBJ2-7; D is possibly TRBD2 (6 bases). CDR1 and CDR2 from the germline V gene are MNHEY and SVGAGI. Trimming removed 7 bases from V and 0 bases from J, with 10 bases in between. This CDR3 has 13 amino acids. The CDR3 DNA reads as TGTGCCAGCATAACGGACTACTCCTACGAGCAGTACTTC. Its translation is CASITDYSYEQYF.

At least ten counts were recorded for this clonotype. The V gene is TRBV7-9, the J gene TRBJ2-5; 8 bases agree with TRBD2. Germline V gene sequence: CDR1 SEHNR, CDR2 FQNEAQ (reference sequence). Unmatched junction bases numbered 3, after V lost 1 base and J lost 5 bases. CDR3 size: 14 residues. For the CDR3, the DNA is TGTGCCAGCAGCTTAGGGAGCGGGGGTGAGACCCAGTACTTC. Amino acids: CASSLGSGGETQYF.

Points on this clonotype: This probably arose from a read error, given a far larger clone one base away. The rearrangement joins TRBV7-8 to TRBJ2-1, with 15 bases fitting TRBD2. The CDR3 has 14 residues. Germline CDR1 is SGHVS and CDR2 is FQNEAQ. CDR3 loop: CAGSPRTSGGALFF. The CDR3 bases are TGTGCCGGCAGCCCGCGGACTAGCGGGGGGGCCTTGTTCTTC. Complete variable domain (other parts from reference TRBV7-8 and TRBJ2-1): GAGVSQSPRYKVAKRGQDVALRCDPISGHVSLFWYQQALGQGPEFLTYFQNEAQLDKSGLPSDRFFAERPEGSVSTLKIQRTQQEDSAVYLCAGSPRTSGGALFFGPGTRLTVL.

This clonotype was recorded many times. The chain has TRBV5-1 and TRBJ2-3; D gene unclear. This CDR3 region has 13 residues. CDR1 and CDR2 (germline): SGHRS, YFSETQ. The germline V and J ends were trimmed by 0 bases and 14 bases, with 16 bases remaining between them. The CDR3 coding sequence is TGCGCCAGCAGCTTGGAGGTCAGGAGACGGCGGTATTTT. Residues: CASSLEVRRRRYF.

This clonotype was detected ten times or more. V gene TRBV30 combines with J gene TRBJ2-1; tentatively, D is TRBD1 or TRBD2 (5 bases each). The V and J ends lost 3 bases and 9 bases respectively, with 18 bases between them. Germline CDR1 is GTSNPN and CDR2 is SVGIG (reference sequence). The CDR3 totals 14 residues. The CDR3 reads CAWSPVVRGGEQFF. The CDR3 region has the DNA TGTGCCTGGAGCCCAGTCGTGAGGGGCGGTGAGCAGTTCTTC.

Comments on this clonotype: A single base is all that separates this from a far larger clone, so a read error is likely. The chain employs TRBV10-2 and TRBJ1-6; D is uncertain. CDR1 and CDR2 (germline): WSHSY, SAAADI. The CDR3 sequence is 14 residues long. The CDR3 region is CASSGTESRTETFF. The CDR3 nucleotides are TGCGCCAGCAGTGGGACCGAAAGTCGGACTGAAACTTTCTTT.

In this sample, this clonotype turned up many times. The chain couples TRBV10-3 to TRBJ2-5; 10 nucleotides align to TRBD2. The germline V gene has CDR1 ENHRY and CDR2 SYGVKD. V dropped 0 bases and J dropped 0; count of bases not matched to a gene: 4. The CDR3 has 17 residues. The CDR3 loop reads CAISESPAGGYQETQYF. DNA for the CDR3: TGTGCCATCAGTGAGTCTCCAGCGGGGGGGTACCAAGAGACCCAGTACTTC.

Ten or more counts support this clonotype. This chain connects TRBV4-3 to TRBJ2-3; unclear D gene. Germline values: CDR1 LGHNA, CDR2 YSLEER. The ends were cut back, 0 bases at V and 0 bases at J, with 7 bases in the middle. This CDR3 has 15 residues. CDR3 protein: CASSQDRASTDTQYF. The CDR3 bases are TGCGCCAGCAGCCAAGACCGAGCTAGCACAGATACGCAGTATTTT.

This clonotype appeared many times. The gene calls are TRBV10-3 and TRBJ2-3; no clear D gene. Trimming pared 2 bases from V and 2 bases from J, leaving 11 bases between. Germline CDR1 and CDR2: ENHRY and SYGVKD. The CDR3 totals 15 residues. The CDR3 nucleotides are TGTGCCATCAGTGAGGAGATCGAGTCCACAGATACGCAGTATTTT. Protein: CAISEEIESTDTQYF.

This clonotype was counted many times. This chain connects TRBV25-1 to TRBJ2-1; D is unresolved. With 3 bases removed from V and 2 bases from J, the gap between germline ends came to 23 bases. CDR3 length: 19 residues. Looked up from germline, CDR1 is MGHDK and CDR2 is SYGVNS. The CDR3 reads CASSDIRGFLEATYNEQFF. CDR3 DNA sequence: TGTGCCAGCAGTGATATAAGAGGATTTCTAGAGGCCACCTACAATGAGCAGTTCTTC.

This clonotype was counted many times. The chain employs TRBV5-1 and TRBJ2-5; 11 bases line up with TRBD2. V lost 3 bases, J lost 7 bases, and 17 bases stayed unmatched. CDR1 is SGHRS and CDR2 is YFSETQ in the germline V gene. This CDR3 contains 18 residues. The DNA for the CDR3 is TGCGCCAGCAGCTCCCAATCCGGGACTAGCGGATTTGGGGGGACCCAGTACTTC. Amino acids: CASSSQSGTSGFGGTQYF. The full variable domain, its missing parts supplied by reference TRBV5-1 and TRBJ2-5, is KAGVTQTPRYLIKTRGQQVTLSCSPISGHRSVSWYQQTPGQGLQFLFEYFSETQRNKGNFPGRFSGRQFSNSRSEMNVSTLELGDSALYLCASSSQSGTSGFGGTQYFGPGTRLLVL.

This clonotype has at least ten counts. V gene TRBV12-3 or TRBV12-4 combines with J gene TRBJ1-5; D unclear. V lost 7 bases and J 0 bases, leaving 19 bases between the germline ends. There are 17 residues in the CDR3. CDR3 sequence (DNA): TGTGCCAGCATCTCGGCCCTATCGGGGTATAGCAATCAGCCCCAGCATTTT. It translates to CASISALSGYSNQPQHF.

This clonotype came up many times. This CDR3 reads CASSYVMGLAETLGTDTQYF. CDR3 in DNA: TGTGCCAGCAGTTACGTGATGGGACTAGCGGAAACCCTAGGGACAGATACGCAGTATTTT. The chain recombines TRBV6-6 with TRBJ2-3, with 11 bases matching TRBD2. The CDR3 has 20 residues. Germline V gene sequence: CDR1 MNHNY, CDR2 SVGAGI (reference sequence). J was trimmed by 3 bases and V by 2 bases; bases with no gene match: 16.

At least ten counts were recorded for this clonotype. The chain is built from TRBV7-2 and TRBJ1-4; D call uncertain. CDR1 SGHTA and CDR2 FQGNSA come from the germline V gene. The V and J ends lost 8 bases and 7 bases respectively, with 17 bases between them. The CDR3 is 14 residues long. The CDR3 reads CASQSAGISEKLFF. CDR3 DNA: TGTGCCAGCCAATCGGCCGGGATTAGTGAAAAACTGTTTTTT.

Comments on this clonotype: This may be a read error, as it is one base from a much larger clone. This rearrangement joins TRBV4-1 to TRBJ2-2; D call uncertain. CDR1 and CDR2 (germline): MGHRA, YSYEKL. The CDR3 runs to 13 residues. V was clipped by 0 bases and J by 5 bases, with 4 bases between them. Here the CDR3 DNA reads TGCGCCAGCAGCCAAGACTGGACCGGGGAGCTGTTTTTT. It translates to CASSQDWTGELFF.

Note on this clonotype: A read error may produce the germline difference seen at one junction end. This rearrangement joins TRBV6-5 to TRBJ2-7; possibly TRBD1 for D (7 bases). This CDR3 spans 14 amino acids. From germline, CDR1 is MNHEY and CDR2 SVGAGI. CDR3 loop: CASSEAGGLYERYF. In DNA form, the CDR3 reads TGTGCCAGCAGTGAAGCAGGGGGGCTCTACGAGCGGTACTTC.